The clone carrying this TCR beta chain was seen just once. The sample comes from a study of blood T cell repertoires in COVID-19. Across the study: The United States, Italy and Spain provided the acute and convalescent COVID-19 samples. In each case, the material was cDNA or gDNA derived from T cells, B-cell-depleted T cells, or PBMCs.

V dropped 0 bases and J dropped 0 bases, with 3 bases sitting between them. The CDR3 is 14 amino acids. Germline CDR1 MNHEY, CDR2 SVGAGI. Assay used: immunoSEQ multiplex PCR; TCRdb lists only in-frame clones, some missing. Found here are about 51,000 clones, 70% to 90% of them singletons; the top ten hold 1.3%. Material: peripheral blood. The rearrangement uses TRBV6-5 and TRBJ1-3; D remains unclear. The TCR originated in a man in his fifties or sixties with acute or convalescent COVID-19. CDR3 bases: TGTGCCAGCAGTTACTCGTACTCTGGAAACACCATATATTTT. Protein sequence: CASSYSYSGNTIYF.